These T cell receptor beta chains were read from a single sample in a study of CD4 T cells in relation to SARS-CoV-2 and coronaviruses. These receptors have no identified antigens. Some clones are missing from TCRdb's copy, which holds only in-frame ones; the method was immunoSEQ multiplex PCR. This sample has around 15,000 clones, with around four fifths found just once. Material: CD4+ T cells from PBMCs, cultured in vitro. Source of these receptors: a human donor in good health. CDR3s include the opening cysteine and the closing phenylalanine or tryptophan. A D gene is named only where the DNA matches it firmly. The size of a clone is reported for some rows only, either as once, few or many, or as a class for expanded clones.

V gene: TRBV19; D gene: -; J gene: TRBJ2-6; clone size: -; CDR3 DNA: TGTGCCAGTAGAACGTCTACGAGGGGATTCTCTGGGGCCAACGTCCTGACTTTC; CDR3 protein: CASRTSTRGFSGANVLTF
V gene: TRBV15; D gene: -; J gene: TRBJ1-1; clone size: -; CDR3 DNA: TGTGCCACCAGCAGAGCTTGGGGGAGTACTGAAGCTTTCTTT; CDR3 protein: CATSRAWGSTEAFF
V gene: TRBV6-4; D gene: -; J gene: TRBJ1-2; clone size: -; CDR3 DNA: TGTGCCAGCAGTTTGACCGGGGGCAGTGGCTACACCTTC; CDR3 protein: CASSLTGGSGYTF
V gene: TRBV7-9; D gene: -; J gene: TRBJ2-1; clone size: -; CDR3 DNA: TGTGCCAGCAGCTTAGAGGGGGGGTATGAGCAGTTCTTC; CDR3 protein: CASSLEGGYEQFF
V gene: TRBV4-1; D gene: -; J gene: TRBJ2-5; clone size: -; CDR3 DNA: TGCGCCAGCAGCCGCCAAGAGGGGGGCCAAGAGACCCAGTACTTC; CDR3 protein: CASSRQEGGQETQYF
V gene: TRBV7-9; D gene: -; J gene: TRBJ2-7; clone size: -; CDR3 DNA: TGTGCCAGCAGCCCCGAGAGGAGCGAGCAGTACTTC; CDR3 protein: CASSPERSEQYF
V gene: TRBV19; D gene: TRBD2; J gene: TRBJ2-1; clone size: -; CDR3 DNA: TGTGCCAGTAGCCCGATCGGGACTAGCGGGGGCTCCTACAATGAGCAGTTCTTC; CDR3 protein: CASSPIGTSGGSYNEQFF
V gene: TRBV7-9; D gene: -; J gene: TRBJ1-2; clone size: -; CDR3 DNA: TGTGCCAGCAGCTTAGGGGGGGCAGGGTGGAACGTCGGCTATGGCTACACCTTC; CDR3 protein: CASSLGGAGWNVGYGYTF
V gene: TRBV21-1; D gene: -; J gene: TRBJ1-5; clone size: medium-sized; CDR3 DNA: TGTGCCAGACCGGGGCAGGGGCCCCAGCATTTT; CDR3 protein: CARPGQGPQHF
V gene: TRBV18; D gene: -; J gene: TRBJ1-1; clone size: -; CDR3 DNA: TGTGCCAGCTCACCGACGCGGAGCGCTGAAGCTTTCTTT; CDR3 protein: CASSPTRSAEAFF
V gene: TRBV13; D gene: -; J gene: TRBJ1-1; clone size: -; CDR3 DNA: TGTGCCAGCAGCTTAATCCGCGGGAGCACTGAAGCTTTCTTT; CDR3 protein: CASSLIRGSTEAFF
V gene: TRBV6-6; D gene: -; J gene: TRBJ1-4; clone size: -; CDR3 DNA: TGTGCCAGCTTGCCCGGGGTCCGGAATGAAAAACTGTTTTTT; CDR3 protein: CASLPGVRNEKLFF
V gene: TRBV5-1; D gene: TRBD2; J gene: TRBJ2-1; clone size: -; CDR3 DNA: TGCGCCAGCAGCCGCGGGACTAGCGGAGGATACAATGAGCAGTTCTTC; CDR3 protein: CASSRGTSGGYNEQFF
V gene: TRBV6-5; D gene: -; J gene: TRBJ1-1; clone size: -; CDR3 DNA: TGTGCCAGCAGCTTGGGGGGAATGAACACTGAAGCTTTCTTT; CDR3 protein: CASSLGGMNTEAFF
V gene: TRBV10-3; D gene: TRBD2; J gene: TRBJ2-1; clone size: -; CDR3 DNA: TGTGCCATCAGTGAGGGACGGGAGGGCGGCAATGAGCAGTTCTTC; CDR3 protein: CAISEGREGGNEQFF
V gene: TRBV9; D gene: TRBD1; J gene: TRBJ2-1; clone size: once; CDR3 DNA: TGTGCCAGCAGCGTGGGGACAGGGGCGAATGAGCAGTTCTTC; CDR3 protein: CASSVGTGANEQFF
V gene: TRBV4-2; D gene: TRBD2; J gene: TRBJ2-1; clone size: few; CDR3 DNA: TGTGCCAGCGGACTAGCGACTATCTCTGGGGCCTACAATGAGCAGTTCTTC; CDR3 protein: CASGLATISGAYNEQFF
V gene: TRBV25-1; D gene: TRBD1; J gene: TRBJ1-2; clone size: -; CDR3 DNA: TGTGCCAGCAGTGAACGGACAGGGAATGGCTACACCTTC; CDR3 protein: CASSERTGNGYTF
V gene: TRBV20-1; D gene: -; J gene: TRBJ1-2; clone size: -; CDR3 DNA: TGCAGTGCTCTCAACGGCGGCTACACCTTC; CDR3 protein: CSALNGGYTF